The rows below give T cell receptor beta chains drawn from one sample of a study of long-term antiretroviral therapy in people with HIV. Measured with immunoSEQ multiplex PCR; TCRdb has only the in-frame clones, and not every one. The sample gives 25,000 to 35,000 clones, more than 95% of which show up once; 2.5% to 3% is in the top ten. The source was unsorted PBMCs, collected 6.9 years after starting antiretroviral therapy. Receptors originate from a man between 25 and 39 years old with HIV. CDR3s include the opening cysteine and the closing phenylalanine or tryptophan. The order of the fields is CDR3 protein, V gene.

CASSFTGGGYEQYF TRBV5-1
CASSKHPGQGSTEAFF TRBV19
CSVERQGMGTEAFF TRBV29-1
CASSLAAIGGEAFF TRBV7-6
CASSQTPPPGRTEAFF TRBV4-1
CASSSRTSWETQYF TRBV9
CASEGEKGIAGANVLTF TRBV25-1
CASSLRRGGGYGYTF TRBV13
CASSLVGQGLGEKLFF TRBV7-2
CASSLSGAYGYTF TRBV11-2
CASSYSEGLEAFF TRBV6-5
CASSQTSGYTDTQYF TRBV5-1
CASSSSGAVADTQYF TRBV4-2
CASSQGTSGGRGEQFF TRBV4-3
CATSRVDYNEQFF TRBV15
CASSLIRGDEQYF TRBV5-6
CASTLTGTATNEKLFF TRBV19
CASSFALAEATDTQYF TRBV28
CASSEQGYSPLHF TRBV25-1
CASSLNRWTSGRTEQYF TRBV7-2
CASSPRGGLGYGYTF TRBV5-5
CASSKAGFHGYTF TRBV21-1
CSAIDSYEQYF TRBV20-1
CASSLPGAQPQHF TRBV2
CASSIDRNNEQFF TRBV19
CASSQETRGGYNEQFF TRBV4-3
CASYRQSANYGYTF TRBV30
CASSPGGANVLTF TRBV11-3
CASSYGRFPTDTQYF TRBV2
CASSLPGQSTDTQYF TRBV7-6
CASSYLPRVINEQYF TRBV6-5
CASSVAGTGGSYNSPLHF TRBV9
CASSRGRESEAFF TRBV27
CASSPLDRMLYGYTF TRBV27
CASSDGQGRSPLHF TRBV9
CAISPGMNTEAFF TRBV10-3
CASSVTSVRERPQYF TRBV11-1
CASRFQDLSNTEAFF TRBV19
CASRDRNYNEQFF TRBV19
CASNEGEDWEKWDGYTF TRBV7-9
CASSLLGTSTYEQYF TRBV5-1
CASSSTGDLNTEAFF TRBV7-9